This TCR beta chain is drawn from a study of T cells after somatic rescue of genetic block. Sequencing used immunoSEQ multiplex PCR; TCRdb keeps in-frame clones, though not all of them. The sample holds tens of thousands of clones; about 96% are singletons and the top ten take roughly 0.077%. Sequences were obtained from peripheral blood mononuclear cells (PBMCs). This clonotype originated in a child younger than two.

CDR3 amino acids: CASSQRSLAERLYNEQFF. The CDR3 DNA reads as TGCGCCAGCAGTCAACGCTCGCTAGCGGAGCGACTATACAATGAGCAGTTCTTC. J is TRBJ2-1 and V is TRBV23-1; 7 bases are a match to TRBD2. TRBV23-1 is recorded as an ORF, its role being uncertain. The V gene end was trimmed by 2 bases and the J gene end by 4 bases; junction bases not matched to a gene: 14. CDR3 length: 18 residues.